The next 20 T cell receptor beta chains were all read from a single sample in a study of cytomegalovirus exposure and HLA in healthy donors. PCR amplification relied on 60 Vbeta primers (plus 13 Jbeta primers). TCRdb keeps only in-frame clones here, not all; method: immunoSEQ multiplex PCR. This table has 120,000 to 150,000 clones, less than 90% appearing once. The sample consisted of PBMCs. The receptor set was obtained from a boy aged 2-15 years in good health and CMV-seronegative.

The DNA of the CDR3 is TGTGCCAGCAGTGACGAGGTTTTTGCCGATGAGCAGTTCTTC. This sequence encodes CASSDEVFADEQFF. The V call is TRBV6-1, the J call TRBJ2-1, with D hard to call. V was shortened by 3 bases and J by 8 bases, with 14 bases between the two germline ends. Germline CDR1 reads MNHNS; CDR2 reads SASEGT. The CDR3 spans 14 residues.

The chain carries TRBV6-4 and TRBJ1-6; TRBD1 agrees at 8 bases. Trimming removed 3 bases from V and 9 bases from J; junction bases left unmatched: 4. This CDR3 spans 14 amino acids. Germline-derived CDR1 and CDR2 are MRHNA and SNTAGT. CDR3: CASSEDRERSPLHF. CDR3 sequence (DNA): TGTGCCAGCAGTGAGGACAGGGAACGTTCACCCCTCCACTTT.

The chain employs TRBV6-1 and TRBJ2-5; TRBD1 matches 8 bases. The CDR3 contains 14 residues. V lost 7 bases to trimming and J lost 4 bases; unmatched junction nucleotides: 8. From germline, CDR1 is MNHNS and CDR2 SASEGT. The DNA of the CDR3 is TGTGCCAGCACCAGACAGGGGACTCGAGAGACCCAGTACTTC. It translates to CASTRQGTRETQYF.

This clone was observed once. V usage is TRBV19 and J usage is TRBJ2-7, with 7 bases matching TRBD2. The V and J ends lost 10 bases and 2 bases, in that order; junction bases with no gene match: 8. This CDR3 comprises 13 residues. Per germline, CDR1 LNHDA and CDR2 SQIVND (reference sequence). The CDR3 DNA reads TGTGCCACTCGGGGGGTTTTGCCCTACGAGCAGTACTTC. Protein: CATRGVLPYEQYF.

The chain has TRBV5-5 and TRBJ1-1; no clear D gene. CDR3 size: 14 residues. Germline V gives CDR1 SGHKS, CDR2 YYEKEE (reference sequence). V shed 4 bases and J shed 7 bases, with 17 bases lying between them. CDR3 DNA sequence: TGTGCCAGCAGCCCCGCACAGACACGGCTTGAAGCTTTCTTT. As protein: CASSPAQTRLEAFF.

The chain recombines TRBV28 with TRBJ2-7; 10 positions match TRBD1. The CDR3 is 15 residues long. CDR1 MDHEN and CDR2 SYDVKM come from the germline V gene. V trimming: 7 bases; J trimming: 1 base; junction bases outside the gene matches: 7. CDR3 in DNA: TGTGCCAGCACTTCCCGGGACAGGGGATCCTACGAGCAGTACTTC. It specifies CASTSRDRGSYEQYF.

The V call is TRBV7-6, the J call TRBJ2-3; 8 positions agree with TRBD1. V shed 1 base and J 6 bases; nucleotides not matched to a gene: 9. Germline assignment: CDR1 SGHVS and CDR2 FNYEAQ. There are 16 residues in the CDR3. CDR3 protein: CASSLERAGGSDTQYF. The DNA for the CDR3 is TGTGCCAGCAGCTTAGAACGGGCAGGGGGCTCGGATACGCAGTATTTT.

The chain combines TRBV5-1 with TRBJ1-2; D perhaps matches TRBD1 (5 bases). CDR3 length: 14 residues. CDR1 and CDR2 (germline): SGHRS, YFSETQ. With 0 bases removed from V and 7 bases from J, the gap between germline ends came to 13 bases. The CDR3 protein is CASSLVAGYVGYTF. The CDR3 DNA follows: TGCGCCAGCAGCTTGGTAGCAGGGTATGTTGGCTACACCTTC.

The chain has TRBV7-2 and TRBJ2-7; maybe TRBD2 (5 bases). With 5 bases removed from V and 2 bases from J, the gap between germline ends came to 19 bases. Germline V lookup: CDR1 SGHTA, CDR2 FQGNSA. This CDR3 is 16 amino acids long. The CDR3 bases are TGTGCCAGCAGCGGTTGGGTGGGAGTAGGCACCTACGAGCAGTACTTC. This gives the protein CASSGWVGVGTYEQYF.

This clone was recorded once. This sequence joins TRBV19 and TRBJ1-3; D call uncertain. This CDR3 is 16 amino acids long. Germline V lookup: CDR1 LNHDA, CDR2 SQIVND (reference sequence). Trimming took off 5 bases at V and 0 bases at J, with 14 bases between the two ends. The CDR3 is CASSPLQVLSGNTIYF. As DNA, the CDR3 is TGTGCCAGTAGTCCTCTGCAGGTCCTCTCTGGAAACACCATATATTTT.

This chain uses TRBV9 with TRBJ1-1; no firm D call. In germline, CDR1 is SGDLS, CDR2 YYNGEE. There are 15 residues in the CDR3. V lost 0 bases, J lost 1 base, and 10 bases lay in between. CDR3 loop: CASSVDPGRNTEAFF. The CDR3 DNA sequence: TGTGCCAGCAGCGTAGACCCCGGGAGGAACACTGAAGCTTTCTTT.

CDR3 DNA: TGTGCCAGTAATAAGGGACACTCTGGAAACACCATATATTTT. Protein sequence: CASNKGHSGNTIYF. The chain combines TRBV19 with TRBJ1-3; maybe TRBD1 (6 bases). The V gene lost 7 bases and the J gene lost 0 bases, with 10 bases spanning the gap. This CDR3 region has 14 residues. The V gene's germline CDR1 is LNHDA and CDR2 SQIVND (reference sequence).

V gene TRBV5-1 combines with J gene TRBJ2-7, with D perhaps matching TRBD1 (6 bases). Between the trimmed V and J ends, which lost 0 bases and 0 bases, there was a span of 22 bases. Germline CDR1 is SGHRS and CDR2 is YFSETQ. This CDR3 spans 19 amino acids. The CDR3 sequence is CASSLAPSVDRQISYEQYF. The CDR3 DNA reads as TGCGCCAGCAGCTTGGCCCCCTCCGTGGACAGACAAATCTCCTACGAGCAGTACTTC. Using reference TRBV5-1 and TRBJ2-7 for the parts outside the CDR3, the full variable domain is KAGVTQTPRYLIKTRGQQVTLSCSPISGHRSVSWYQQTPGQGLQFLFEYFSETQRNKGNFPGRFSGRQFSNSRSEMNVSTLELGDSALYLCASSLAPSVDRQISYEQYFGPGTRLTVT.

This chain uses TRBV19 with TRBJ1-2; TRBD1 is a possible D gene (5 bases). The V and J ends lost 4 bases and 5 bases respectively, with 11 bases between them. The CDR3 contains 13 residues. Germline CDR1 is LNHDA and CDR2 is SQIVND (reference sequence). The CDR3 bases are TGTGCCAGTAGTAACCAGGGCCTATATGGCTACACCTTC. Encoded protein: CASSNQGLYGYTF.

This rearrangement joins TRBV11-1 to TRBJ2-3, with 8 bases identical to TRBD2. Germline V gene lookup returns CDR1 SGHAT and CDR2 FQDESV (reference sequence). V lost 3 bases and J lost 2; bases outside the gene matches: 4. CDR3 length: 15 residues. CDR3 loop: CASSLISGVTDTQYF. The CDR3 nucleotides are TGTGCCAGCAGCTTGATTAGCGGGGTCACAGATACGCAGTATTTT.

The J gene is TRBJ2-5, the V gene TRBV5-5; 8 nucleotides match TRBD2. The V gene end was trimmed by 6 bases and the J gene end by 1 base; junction bases not matched to a gene: 5. The length of the CDR3 is 14 residues. In germline, CDR1 is SGHKS, CDR2 YYEKEE (reference sequence). The CDR3 DNA follows: TGTGCCAGCACCGTGACTAGCGTCCAAGAGACCCAGTACTTC. It translates to CASTVTSVQETQYF.

This chain joins TRBV4-1 and TRBJ2-7, with 9 bases fitting TRBD1. The CDR3 loop spans 14 amino acids. From germline, CDR1 is MGHRA and CDR2 YSYEKL. V was clipped by 5 bases and J by 6 bases; unmatched bases: 8. Written as DNA, the CDR3 is TGCGCCAGCAGCGAACGGACAGGGGTCCGCGAGCAGTACTTC. This sequence encodes CASSERTGVREQYF.

V and J are TRBV7-3 and TRBJ2-3, with D perhaps matching TRBD2 (6 bases). CDR3 length: 13 amino acids. Trimming cost V 5 bases and J 8 bases, with 14 bases left between them. Germline V gives CDR1 SGHTA, CDR2 FQGTGA. The CDR3 here is CASSTPDGGTQYF. DNA for the CDR3: TGTGCCAGCAGCACTCCTGACGGGGGTACGCAGTATTTT.

This chain joins TRBV28 and TRBJ2-7; TRBD2 agrees at 11 bases. Germline V CDR1 and CDR2: MDHEN, SYDVKM. V lost 5 bases, J lost 3 bases, and 15 bases stayed unmatched. The CDR3 runs to 18 residues. This CDR3 reads CASSPAFPGLADFYEQYF. The CDR3 coding sequence is TGTGCCAGCAGTCCGGCTTTCCCGGGACTAGCGGACTTCTACGAGCAGTACTTC.

The chain combines TRBV6-1 with TRBJ1-2; 7 bases align to TRBD1. With V trimmed by 5 bases and J by 7 bases, 10 bases remained unmatched. This CDR3 has 14 amino acids. CDR1 and CDR2 from the germline V gene are MNHNS and SASEGT. CDR3 sequence: CASSYQGGMGGYTF. Written as DNA, the CDR3 is TGTGCCAGCAGTTATCAGGGGGGAATGGGTGGCTACACCTTC.